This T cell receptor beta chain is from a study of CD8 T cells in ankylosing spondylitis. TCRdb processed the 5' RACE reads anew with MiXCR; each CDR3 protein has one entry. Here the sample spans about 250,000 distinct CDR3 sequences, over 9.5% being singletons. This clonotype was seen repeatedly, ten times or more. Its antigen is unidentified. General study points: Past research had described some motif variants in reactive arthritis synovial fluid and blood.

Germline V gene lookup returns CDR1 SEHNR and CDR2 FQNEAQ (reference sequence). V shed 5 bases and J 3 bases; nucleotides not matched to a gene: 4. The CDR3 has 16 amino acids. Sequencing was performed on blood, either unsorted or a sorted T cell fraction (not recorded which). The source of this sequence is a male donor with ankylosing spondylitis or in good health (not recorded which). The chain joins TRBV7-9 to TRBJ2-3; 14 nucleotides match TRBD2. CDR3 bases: TGTGCCAGCAGCGGACTAGCGGGGGGAAGAACAGATACGCAGTATTTT. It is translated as CASSGLAGGRTDTQYF.